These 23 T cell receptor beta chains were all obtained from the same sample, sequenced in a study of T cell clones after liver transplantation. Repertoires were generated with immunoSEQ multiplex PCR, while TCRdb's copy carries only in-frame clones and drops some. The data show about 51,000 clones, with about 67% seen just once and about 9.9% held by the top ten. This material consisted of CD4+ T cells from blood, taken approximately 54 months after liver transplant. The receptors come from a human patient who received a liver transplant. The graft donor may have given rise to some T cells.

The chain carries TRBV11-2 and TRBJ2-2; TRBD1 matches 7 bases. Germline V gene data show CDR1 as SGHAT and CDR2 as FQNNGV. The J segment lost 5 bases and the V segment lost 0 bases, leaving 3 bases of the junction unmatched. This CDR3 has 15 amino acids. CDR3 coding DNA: TGTGCCAGCAGCTTAGAGTCCAGGGGGACCGGGGAGCTGTTTTTT. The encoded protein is CASSLESRGTGELFF. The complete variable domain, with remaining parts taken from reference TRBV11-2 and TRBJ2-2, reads EAGVAQSPRYKIIEKRQSVAFWCNPISGHATLYWYQQILGQGPKLLIQFQNNGVVDDSQLPKDRFSAERLKGVDSTLKIQPAKLEDSAVYLCASSLESRGTGELFFGEGSRLTVL.

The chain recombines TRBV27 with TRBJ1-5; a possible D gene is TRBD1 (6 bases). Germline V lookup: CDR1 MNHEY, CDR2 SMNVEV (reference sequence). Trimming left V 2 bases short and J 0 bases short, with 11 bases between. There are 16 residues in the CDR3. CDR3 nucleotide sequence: TGTGCCAGCAGTTTACAGGGGCCCTATAGCAATCAGCCCCAGCATTTT. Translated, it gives CASSLQGPYSNQPQHF.

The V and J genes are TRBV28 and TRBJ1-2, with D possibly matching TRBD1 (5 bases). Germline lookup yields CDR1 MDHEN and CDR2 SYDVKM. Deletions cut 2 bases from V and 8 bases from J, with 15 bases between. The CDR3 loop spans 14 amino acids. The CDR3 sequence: CASSLGQGIRGYTF. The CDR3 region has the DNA TGTGCCAGCAGTTTAGGGCAGGGAATTAGAGGCTACACCTTC.

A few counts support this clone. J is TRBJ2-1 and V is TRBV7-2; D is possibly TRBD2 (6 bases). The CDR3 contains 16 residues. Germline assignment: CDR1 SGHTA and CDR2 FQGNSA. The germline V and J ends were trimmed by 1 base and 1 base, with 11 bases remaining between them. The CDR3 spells CASSLEGEVSYNEQFF. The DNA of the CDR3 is TGTGCCAGCAGCTTAGAAGGGGAGGTTTCCTACAATGAGCAGTTCTTC. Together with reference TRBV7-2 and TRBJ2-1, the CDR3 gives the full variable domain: GAGVSQSPSNKVTEKGKDVELRCDPISGHTALYWYRQSLGQGLEFLIYFQGNSAPDKSGLPSDRFSAERTGGSVSTLTIQRTQQEDSAVYLCASSLEGEVSYNEQFFGPGTRLTVL.

In DNA form, the CDR3 reads TGTGCCAGCAGCTTAGGGCGGGGGTCCTCCTACAATGAGCAGTTCTTC. Amino acid sequence: CASSLGRGSSYNEQFF. The chain carries TRBV5-5 and TRBJ2-1; 7 bases align to TRBD2. Germline CDR1 reads SGHKS; CDR2 reads YYEKEE (reference sequence). The CDR3 is 16 residues long. Trimming took 2 bases from V and 0 from J; bases not matched to a gene: 5.

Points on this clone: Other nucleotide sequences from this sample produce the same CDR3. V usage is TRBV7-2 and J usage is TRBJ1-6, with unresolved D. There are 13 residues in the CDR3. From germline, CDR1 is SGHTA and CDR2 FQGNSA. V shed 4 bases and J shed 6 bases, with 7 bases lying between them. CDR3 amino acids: CASSSGPNSPLHF. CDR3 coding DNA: TGTGCCAGCAGCTCGGGCCCTAATTCACCCCTCCACTTT.

CDR3 in DNA: TGTGCCAGCAGTCCCCAAGGACAGGGGGCCAACACTAATGAAAAACTGTTTTTT. This sequence encodes CASSPQGQGANTNEKLFF. The chain joins TRBV27 to TRBJ1-4; 11 positions match TRBD1. This CDR3 region has 18 residues. The germline V gene encodes CDR1 MNHEY and CDR2 SMNVEV (reference sequence). The junction had 10 bases not matched to a gene; V was cut back by 5 bases and J by 2 bases.

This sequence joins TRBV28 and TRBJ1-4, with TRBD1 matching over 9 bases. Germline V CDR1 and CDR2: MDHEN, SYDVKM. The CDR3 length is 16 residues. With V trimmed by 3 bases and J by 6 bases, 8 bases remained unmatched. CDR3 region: CASSLLTGGVDEKLFF. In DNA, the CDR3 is TGTGCCAGCAGTTTGCTCACAGGGGGCGTTGATGAAAAACTGTTTTTT.

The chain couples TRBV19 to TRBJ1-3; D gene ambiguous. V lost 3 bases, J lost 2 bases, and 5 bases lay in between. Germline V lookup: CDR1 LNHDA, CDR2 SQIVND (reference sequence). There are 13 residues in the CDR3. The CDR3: CASSIQAGNTIYF. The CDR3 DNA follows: TGTGCCAGTAGTATCCAGGCTGGAAACACCATATATTTT. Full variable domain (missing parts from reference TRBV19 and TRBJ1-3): DGGITQSPKYLFRKEGQNVTLSCEQNLNHDAMYWYRQDPGQGLRLIYYSQIVNDFQKGDIAEGYSVSREKKESFPLTVTSAQKNPTAFYLCASSIQAGNTIYFGEGSWLTVV.

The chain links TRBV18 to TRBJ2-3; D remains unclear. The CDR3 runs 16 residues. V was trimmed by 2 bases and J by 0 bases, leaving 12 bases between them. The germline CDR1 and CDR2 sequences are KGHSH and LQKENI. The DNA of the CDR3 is TGTGCCAGCTCACCAAACCAGGCCTCTAGCACAGATACGCAGTATTTT. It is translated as CASSPNQASSTDTQYF.

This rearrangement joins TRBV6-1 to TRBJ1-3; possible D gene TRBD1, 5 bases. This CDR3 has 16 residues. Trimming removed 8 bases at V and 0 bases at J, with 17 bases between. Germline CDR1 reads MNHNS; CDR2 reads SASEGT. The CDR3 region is CASRQDRAFSGNTIYF. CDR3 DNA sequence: TGTGCCAGCCGTCAAGACAGAGCTTTCTCTGGAAACACCATATATTTT.

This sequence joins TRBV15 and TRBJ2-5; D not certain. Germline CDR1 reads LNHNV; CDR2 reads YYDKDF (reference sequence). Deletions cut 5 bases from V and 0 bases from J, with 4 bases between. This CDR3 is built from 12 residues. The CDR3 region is CATSSDQETQYF. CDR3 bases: TGTGCCACCAGCTCAGACCAAGAGACCCAGTACTTC.

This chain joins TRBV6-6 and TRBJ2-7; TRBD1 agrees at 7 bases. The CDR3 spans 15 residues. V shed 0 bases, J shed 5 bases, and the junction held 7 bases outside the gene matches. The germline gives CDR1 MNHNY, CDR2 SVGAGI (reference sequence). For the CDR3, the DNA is TGTGCCAGCAGTTACTCGGCACAGGGGAAGGACGAGCAGTACTTC. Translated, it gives CASSYSAQGKDEQYF.

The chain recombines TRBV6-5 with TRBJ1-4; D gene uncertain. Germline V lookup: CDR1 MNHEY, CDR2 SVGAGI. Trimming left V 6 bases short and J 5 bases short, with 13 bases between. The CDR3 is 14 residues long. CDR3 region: CASSVQSSNEKLFF. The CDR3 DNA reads TGTGCCAGCAGCGTACAGAGCTCAAATGAAAAACTGTTTTTT.

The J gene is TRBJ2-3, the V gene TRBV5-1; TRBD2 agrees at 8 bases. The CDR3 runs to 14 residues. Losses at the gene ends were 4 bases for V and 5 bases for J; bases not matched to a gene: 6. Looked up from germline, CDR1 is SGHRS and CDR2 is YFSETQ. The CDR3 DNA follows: TGCGCCAGCAGCACCGGGAGCGGGGGAGATACGCAGTATTTT. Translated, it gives CASSTGSGGDTQYF.

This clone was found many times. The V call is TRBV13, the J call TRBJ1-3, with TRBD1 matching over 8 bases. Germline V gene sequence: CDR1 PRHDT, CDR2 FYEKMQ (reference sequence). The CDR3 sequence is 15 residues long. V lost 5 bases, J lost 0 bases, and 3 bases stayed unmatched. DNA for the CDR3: TGTGCCAGCAGCCACAGGGGGTACTCTGGAAACACCATATATTTT. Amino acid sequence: CASSHRGYSGNTIYF.

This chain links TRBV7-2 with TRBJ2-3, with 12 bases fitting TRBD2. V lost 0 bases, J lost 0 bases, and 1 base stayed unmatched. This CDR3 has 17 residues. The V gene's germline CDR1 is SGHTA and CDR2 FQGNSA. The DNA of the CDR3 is TGTGCCAGCAGCTTAGCCGGGACTAGCGGGAGCACAGATACGCAGTATTTT. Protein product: CASSLAGTSGSTDTQYF.

The CDR3 loop is CASSRGGQGNSEQYF. The CDR3 nucleotides are TGTGCCAGCAGCCGGGGGGGACAGGGGAATTCCGAGCAGTACTTC. This chain joins TRBV5-4 and TRBJ2-7, with 10 bases that match TRBD1. CDR1 SGHNT and CDR2 YYREEE come from the germline V gene (reference sequence). The CDR3 sequence is 15 residues long. Losses at the gene ends were 4 bases for V and 6 bases for J; bases not matched to a gene: 10.

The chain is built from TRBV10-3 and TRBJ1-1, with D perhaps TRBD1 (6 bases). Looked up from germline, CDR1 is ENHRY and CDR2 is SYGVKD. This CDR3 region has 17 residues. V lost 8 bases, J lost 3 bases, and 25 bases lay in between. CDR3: CAISPGQGLVRDTEAFF. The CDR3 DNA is TGTGCCATCTCTCCGGGCCAGGGGCTCGTTCGGGACACTGAAGCTTTCTTT.

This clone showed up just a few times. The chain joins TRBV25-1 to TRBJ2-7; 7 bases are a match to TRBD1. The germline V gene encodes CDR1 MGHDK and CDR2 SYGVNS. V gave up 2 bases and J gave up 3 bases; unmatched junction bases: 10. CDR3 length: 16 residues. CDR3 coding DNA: TGTGCCAGCAGTGAAGGGTACAGGGGAAATTACTACGAGCAGTACTTC. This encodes CASSEGYRGNYYEQYF.

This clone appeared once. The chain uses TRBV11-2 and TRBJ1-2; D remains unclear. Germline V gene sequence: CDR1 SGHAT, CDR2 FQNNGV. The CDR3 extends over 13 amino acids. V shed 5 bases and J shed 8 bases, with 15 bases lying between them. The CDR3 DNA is TGTGCCAGCAGCCTCGGCCAGCCGGCGGGCTACACCTTC. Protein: CASSLGQPAGYTF.

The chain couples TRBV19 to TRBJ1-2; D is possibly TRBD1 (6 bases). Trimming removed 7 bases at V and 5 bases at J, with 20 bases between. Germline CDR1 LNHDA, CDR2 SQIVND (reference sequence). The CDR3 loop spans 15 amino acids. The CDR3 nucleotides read TGTGCCAGTACCGCCTTATCGGGGGCGCGGTATGGCTACACCTTC. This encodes CASTALSGARYGYTF.

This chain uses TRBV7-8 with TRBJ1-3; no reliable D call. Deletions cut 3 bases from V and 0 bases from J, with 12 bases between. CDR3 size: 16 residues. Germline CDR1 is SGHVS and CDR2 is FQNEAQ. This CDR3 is CASSFNRSPSGNTIYF. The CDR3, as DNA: TGTGCCAGCAGCTTTAATAGAAGCCCCTCTGGAAACACCATATATTTT.